This entry lists 17 T cell receptor beta chains sequenced from one sample in a study of PD-1 blockade in classical Hodgkin lymphoma. Every one of the patients relapsed after autologous stem cell transplantation (brentuximab vedotin exposure was variable). Data came from immunoSEQ multiplex PCR; TCRdb stores just in-frame clones and leaves some out. The data show roughly 14,000 clones, 85% to 90% seen once. The input for sequencing was peripheral blood mononuclear cells (PBMCs), taken at baseline. The receptor source for this set is a human donor with classical Hodgkin lymphoma.

In its sample, this clone was seen a few times. The chain carries TRBV9 and TRBJ1-1; D is unclear. Germline V CDR1 and CDR2: SGDLS, YYNGEE. Trimming removed 1 base at V and 2 bases at J, with 9 bases between. The CDR3 length is 14 residues. The CDR3 DNA reads TGTGCCAGCAGCGTATCCACAGTAAACACTGAAGCTTTCTTT. This sequence encodes CASSVSTVNTEAFF. Full variable domain (rest looked up from reference TRBV9 and TRBJ1-1): DSGVTQTPKHLITATGQRVTLRCSPRSGDLSVYWYQQSLDQGLQFLIQYYNGEERAKGNILERFSAQQFPDLHSELNLSSLELGDSALYFCASSVSTVNTEAFFGQGTRLTVV.

This chain uses TRBV7-2 with TRBJ1-5, with D possibly matching TRBD1 (5 bases). Germline-derived CDR1 and CDR2 are SGHTA and FQGNSA. The CDR3 extends over 17 amino acids. Trimming took 1 base from V and 5 from J, leaving 18 bases between them. Here the CDR3 DNA reads TGTGCCAGCAGCTTAGTCTCTTTCCAGGGAAGGGATCAGCCCCAGCATTTT. Amino acids: CASSLVSFQGRDQPQHF.

The V and J genes are TRBV10-3 and TRBJ1-1; D gene ambiguous. V gave up 0 bases and J gave up 2 bases, with 13 bases separating them. CDR1 is ENHRY and CDR2 is SYGVKD in the germline V gene. The CDR3 extends over 16 amino acids. This CDR3 reads CAISESLIGQNTEAFF. CDR3 DNA: TGTGCCATCAGTGAGTCCTTGATTGGGCAAAACACTGAAGCTTTCTTT.

This clone has a handful of counts. V and J are TRBV6-5 and TRBJ2-1; the D gene could be TRBD1 or TRBD2 (5 bases each). V lost 3 bases and J 9 bases, leaving 12 bases between the germline ends. Per germline, CDR1 MNHEY and CDR2 SVGAGI. This CDR3 has 13 amino acids. Here the CDR3 reads CASSYGTVGEQFF. The CDR3 DNA reads as TGTGCCAGCAGTTATGGGACCGTGGGTGAGCAGTTCTTC.

The chain employs TRBV30 and TRBJ1-3, with unresolved D. The CDR3 covers 15 residues. Between the trimmed V and J ends, which lost 5 bases and 2 bases, there was a span of 16 bases. The germline V gene encodes CDR1 GTSNPN and CDR2 SVGIG (reference sequence). The CDR3 region is CAWGSGIFAGNTIYF. The CDR3 DNA is TGTGCCTGGGGGTCTGGGATATTTGCTGGAAACACCATATATTTT. Complete variable domain (other parts from reference TRBV30 and TRBJ1-3): SQTIHQWPATLVQPVGSPLSLECTVEGTSNPNLYWYRQAAGRGLQLLFYSVGIGQISSEVPQNLSASRPQDRQFILSSKKLLLSDSGFYLCAWGSGIFAGNTIYFGEGSWLTVV.

This chain uses TRBV7-2 with TRBJ2-7; D unresolved. Germline V lookup: CDR1 SGHTA, CDR2 FQGNSA. The V gene lost 3 bases and the J gene lost 2 bases, with 5 bases spanning the gap. The CDR3 covers 12 residues. CDR3 sequence (DNA): TGTGCCAGCAGCTTTACAGCCTACGAGCAGTACTTC. Its translation is CASSFTAYEQYF.

The chain joins TRBV28 to TRBJ1-4; D call uncertain. Trimming took off 3 bases at V and 8 bases at J, with 7 bases between the two ends. The CDR3 consists of 12 residues. The germline CDR1 and CDR2 sequences are MDHEN and SYDVKM. Here the CDR3 DNA reads TGTGCCAGCAGTTTTCACGGCGAAAAACTGTTTTTT. This sequence encodes CASSFHGEKLFF.

This chain links TRBV6-7 with TRBJ1-1; perhaps TRBD1 as D (5 bases). TRBV6-7 is identified as an open reading frame with a role that is uncertain. V lost 6 bases and J 1 base, leaving 9 bases between the germline ends. This CDR3 comprises 13 residues. The chain's CDR3 is CASSQGPNTEAFF. Written as DNA, the CDR3 is TGTGCCAGCAGCCAGGGCCCGAACACTGAAGCTTTCTTT.

The chain employs TRBV6-5 and TRBJ2-7; D gene ambiguous. Germline loops: CDR1 MNHEY, CDR2 SVGAGI. Trimming left V 0 bases short and J 2 bases short, with 8 bases between. The CDR3 sequence is 14 residues long. The CDR3 loop reads CASSYSGSTYEQYF. DNA for the CDR3: TGTGCCAGCAGTTACTCGGGAAGTACCTACGAGCAGTACTTC.

The gene calls are TRBV11-2 and TRBJ2-3; D is unresolved. Germline-derived CDR1 and CDR2 are SGHAT and FQNNGV. The CDR3 runs 13 residues. With 5 bases removed from V and 2 bases from J, the gap between germline ends came to 8 bases. The CDR3 nucleotides are TGTGCCAGCAGCGTAGGGCCCACAGATACGCAGTATTTT. Its translation is CASSVGPTDTQYF.

V and J are TRBV28 and TRBJ1-4; D gene ambiguous. Per the germline V gene, CDR1 is MDHEN and CDR2 is SYDVKM. This CDR3 region has 14 residues. V was clipped by 3 bases and J by 4 bases, with 9 bases between them. CDR3 in amino acids: CASSLYQNNEKLFF. The CDR3 DNA is TGTGCCAGCAGTTTGTATCAGAATAATGAAAAACTGTTTTTT.

V and J are TRBV4-2 and TRBJ1-1; D is perhaps TRBD1 (6 bases). Between the trimmed V and J ends, which lost 4 bases and 4 bases, there was a span of 16 bases. CDR1 is LGHNA and CDR2 is YNFKEQ in the germline V gene. The CDR3 runs to 15 residues. Here the CDR3 reads CASSPKLSGVTEAFF. CDR3 DNA: TGTGCCAGCAGCCCCAAGCTTTCAGGGGTCACTGAAGCTTTCTTT.

A few counts support this clone. In nucleotides, the CDR3 is TGTGCCATCAGTGAGTCGGCGAAAAGCTCCTACGAGCAGTACTTC. Translating it yields CAISESAKSSYEQYF. The chain carries TRBV10-3 and TRBJ2-7; no definite D call. The CDR3 totals 15 residues. Germline V gene lookup returns CDR1 ENHRY and CDR2 SYGVKD. V dropped 0 bases and J dropped 0 bases, with 9 bases sitting between them.

The chain recombines TRBV4-3 with TRBJ1-1; no reliable D call. The CDR3 spans 15 residues. CDR1 and CDR2 (germline): LGHNA, YSLEER. The V end lost 0 bases, the J end lost 4 bases, and 12 bases lay between the germline ends. The CDR3 spells CASSQDIIRVTEAFF. The CDR3 DNA is TGCGCCAGCAGCCAAGACATAATCCGGGTCACTGAAGCTTTCTTT.

The chain is built from TRBV5-4 and TRBJ2-1; D is possibly TRBD1 or TRBD2 (5 bases each). The V end was cut by 2 bases, the J end by 7 bases, with 13 bases between. CDR1 SGHNT and CDR2 YYREEE come from the germline V gene (reference sequence). CDR3 length equals 14 residues. The CDR3 sequence is CASSFGTLGNEQFF. CDR3 bases: TGTGCCAGCAGCTTCGGGACCTTAGGTAATGAGCAGTTCTTC.

The chain has TRBV28 and TRBJ2-4; D possibly matches TRBD1 or TRBD2 (6 bases each). The CDR3 has 14 amino acids. Germline CDR1 and CDR2: MDHEN and SYDVKM. V dropped 7 bases and J dropped 8 bases, with 18 bases sitting between them. CDR3 region: CASTLGGGWDIQYF. The CDR3 coding sequence is TGTGCCAGCACCTTGGGGGGCGGGTGGGACATTCAGTACTTC.

J is TRBJ1-2 and V is TRBV5-1; 8 nucleotides match TRBD1. V lost 0 bases, J lost 6 bases, and 7 bases stayed unmatched. The CDR3 is 15 amino acids. In germline, CDR1 is SGHRS, CDR2 YFSETQ. The CDR3 DNA follows: TGCGCCAGCAGCTTGGGGCCGGGACAGGAGAATGGCTACACCTTC. Encoded protein: CASSLGPGQENGYTF. The variable domain in full, completed from reference TRBV5-1 and TRBJ1-2, reads KAGVTQTPRYLIKTRGQQVTLSCSPISGHRSVSWYQQTPGQGLQFLFEYFSETQRNKGNFPGRFSGRQFSNSRSEMNVSTLELGDSALYLCASSLGPGQENGYTFGSGTRLTVV.